The 24 T cell receptor beta chains below were found in one sample sequenced in a study of lymphopenia after photon versus proton radiotherapy. Produced via immunoSEQ multiplex PCR; TCRdb's table is partial and in-frame only. The top ten clones hold about 1.3% of a sample with 75,000 to 90,000 clones, 65% to 85% of them seen once. The specimen comprised peripheral blood, sampled from a patient treated with proton-based radiotherapy. The receptors were sampled from a man aged 55 to 70 with pancreatic cancer.

The chain is built from TRBV5-1 and TRBJ1-4; no firm D call. The V gene's germline CDR1 is SGHRS and CDR2 YFSETQ. The CDR3 is 15 residues long. Trimming pared 4 bases from V and 4 bases from J, leaving 14 bases between. CDR3 nucleotide sequence: TGCGCCAGCAGCCTATTTGGTGGACTTAATGAAAAACTGTTTTTT. Translation gives CASSLFGGLNEKLFF.

This chain links TRBV5-5 with TRBJ2-1, with D perhaps matching TRBD1 (6 bases). V was pared by 2 bases and J by 2 bases, with 11 bases between. Germline V gives CDR1 SGHKS, CDR2 YYEKEE (reference sequence). The CDR3 covers 15 residues. The CDR3 nucleotides are TGTGCCAGCAGCTTTAGTTGGACAGCCTACAATGAGCAGTTCTTC. This encodes CASSFSWTAYNEQFF.

This clone was seen only a few times. The chain couples TRBV27 to TRBJ1-2; 7 nucleotides line up with TRBD1. Germline trimming cut 8 bases from V and 2 bases from J; bases unmatched to any gene: 5. Germline CDR1 MNHEY, CDR2 SMNVEV (reference sequence). The CDR3 is made up of 13 amino acids. The CDR3 spells CASQGGRNYGYTF. DNA of the CDR3: TGTGCCAGCCAGGGGGGCCGAAACTATGGCTACACCTTC.

The CDR3 region has the DNA TGTGCCAGTAGTCGGGGGACAGCCTCTGGAAACACCATATATTTT. It specifies CASSRGTASGNTIYF. The chain combines TRBV19 with TRBJ1-3; 7 nucleotides line up with TRBD1. From germline, CDR1 is LNHDA and CDR2 SQIVND (reference sequence). The CDR3 is 15 amino acids. J was trimmed by 0 bases and V by 5 bases; bases with no gene match: 4.

This clone has a handful of counts. The V and J genes are TRBV10-3 and TRBJ2-1; 7 positions agree with TRBD2. The length of the CDR3 is 14 residues. Trimming took 4 bases from V and 4 from J; bases not matched to a gene: 4. CDR1 is ENHRY and CDR2 is SYGVKD in the germline V gene. The CDR3 sequence: CAISGAGPYNEQFF. In DNA, the CDR3 is TGTGCCATCAGTGGAGCGGGACCATACAATGAGCAGTTCTTC.

The rearrangement links TRBV28 to TRBJ2-3; 8 bases fit TRBD1. Germline CDR1 reads MDHEN; CDR2 reads SYDVKM. After removal of 6 bases from V and 1 base from J, the junction contained 6 bases not matched to a gene. This CDR3 spans 15 amino acids. The CDR3 spells CASRSGQGGTDTQYF. CDR3 in DNA: TGTGCCAGCAGATCCGGACAGGGTGGCACAGATACGCAGTATTTT.

The chain has TRBV21-1 and TRBJ2-1; the tabulated D call, TRBD2, remains unverified against the DNA. TRBV21-1 is tagged as a pseudogene. This CDR3 comprises 18 residues. CDR3 residues: CASSKGLLEADFFDEQFF. Here the CDR3 DNA reads TGTGCCAGCAGCAAAGGGCTGCTCGAAGCGGACTTCTTCGATGAGCAGTTCTTC.

The rearrangement uses TRBV28 and TRBJ2-2; TRBD1 is a possible D gene (5 bases). Per germline, CDR1 MDHEN and CDR2 SYDVKM. The CDR3 sequence is 16 residues long. V was clipped by 8 bases and J by 7 bases, with 23 bases between them. In DNA form, the CDR3 reads TGTGCCAGCTGTGGGGATTTCATAGGGGATCACGGGGAGCTGTTTTTT. Translating gives CASCGDFIGDHGELFF.

This clone showed up just once. The chain uses TRBV4-2 and TRBJ2-3, with 7 positions matching TRBD2. The CDR3 sequence is 15 residues long. Germline CDR1 and CDR2: LGHNA and YNFKEQ. Trimming took 1 base from V and 1 from J; bases not matched to a gene: 2. CDR3 region: CASSQVRGGTDTQYF. In DNA form, the CDR3 reads TGTGCCAGCAGCCAAGTTCGGGGGGGCACAGATACGCAGTATTTT.

The V call is TRBV13, the J call TRBJ2-7; 9 bases agree with TRBD2. This CDR3 is built from 15 residues. CDR1 is PRHDT, CDR2 FYEKMQ, per germline (reference sequence). With 5 bases clipped from V and 4 bases from J, the junction kept 9 bases outside the gene matches. CDR3 nucleotides: TGTGCCAGCAGCCCCGGCGGGAGGGTAAATTACGAGCAGTACTTC. Translating gives CASSPGGRVNYEQYF.

This chain links TRBV18 with TRBJ2-7; 13 bases fit TRBD2. Trimming cost V 3 bases and J 7 bases; bases outside gene matches: 6. The CDR3 consists of 15 residues. Germline V lookup: CDR1 KGHSH, CDR2 LQKENI. CDR3 DNA: TGTGCCAGCTCACCGCGGACTAGCGGGAGTAGGGAGCAGTACTTC. Protein product: CASSPRTSGSREQYF.

CDR3 protein: CASTWTRGEGEQYF. For the CDR3, the DNA is TGTGCCAGTACTTGGACAAGGGGGGAGGGCGAGCAGTACTTC. The J gene is TRBJ2-5, the V gene TRBV19; the D gene is possibly TRBD2 (7 bases). The tail of the sequence fits TRBJ2-7 better, so the J call may be wrong. Germline CDR1 and CDR2: LNHDA and SQIVND (reference sequence). This CDR3 has 14 residues.

This clone was picked up a small number of times. V and J are TRBV15 and TRBJ2-4; D remains ambiguous. The ends were cut back, 4 bases at V and 3 bases at J, with 10 bases in the middle. Germline CDR1 LNHNV, CDR2 YYDKDF (reference sequence). The CDR3 contains 14 residues. CDR3 DNA: TGTGCCACCAGCATGGGTTGGGGCAAAAACATTCAGTACTTC. This sequence encodes CATSMGWGKNIQYF.

This chain joins TRBV28 and TRBJ2-7; D not certain. This CDR3 is built from 14 residues. V lost 1 base and J lost 7, with 14 bases in between. Germline assignment: CDR1 MDHEN and CDR2 SYDVKM. The CDR3: CASSLSLAATEQYF. The DNA for the CDR3 is TGTGCCAGCAGTTTATCGCTGGCAGCCACGGAGCAGTACTTC.

The chain couples TRBV27 to TRBJ1-2, with D perhaps TRBD1 (5 bases). V was clipped by 3 bases and J by 5 bases, with 10 bases between them. The length of the CDR3 is 13 residues. CDR1 MNHEY and CDR2 SMNVEV come from the germline V gene (reference sequence). CDR3 in amino acids: CASSFRVGYGYTF. DNA for the CDR3: TGTGCCAGCAGTTTCAGGGTGGGGTATGGCTACACCTTC.

This rearrangement joins TRBV2 to TRBJ2-3, with 12 positions matching TRBD2. Germline assignment: CDR1 SNHLY and CDR2 FYNNEI. The CDR3 sequence is 15 residues long. V shed 5 bases and J 6 bases; nucleotides not matched to a gene: 6. Here the CDR3 DNA reads TGTGCCAGCAGTTCCGCTAGCGGGAGGGCCGATACGCAGTATTTT. Amino acid sequence: CASSSASGRADTQYF.

The V call is TRBV21-1, the J call TRBJ2-2; TRBD2, as called in the table, went unchecked against the DNA. TRBV21-1 is given as a pseudogene. This CDR3 is built from 16 residues. The CDR3 DNA reads TGTGCCAGCAGCAACCGGGTAGGAAGTTACACCGGGGAGCTGTTTTTT. Its translation: CASSNRVGSYTGELFF.

The chain carries TRBV7-9 and TRBJ1-3; 8 bases are a match to TRBD1. After removal of 4 bases from V and 2 bases from J, the junction contained 7 bases not matched to a gene. This CDR3 is 16 amino acids long. Germline CDR1 is SEHNR and CDR2 is FQNEAQ (reference sequence). The CDR3 DNA follows: TGTGCCAGCAGCTCAACAGGGGGAAGGACTGGAAACACCATATATTTT. Protein sequence: CASSSTGGRTGNTIYF.

This chain links TRBV28 with TRBJ2-6; no clear D gene. Trimming took 3 bases from V and 1 from J, leaving 7 bases between them. Per the germline V gene, CDR1 is MDHEN and CDR2 is SYDVKM. The CDR3 has 15 residues. CDR3 sequence reads: CASSFKGSGANVLTF. The CDR3 nucleotides are TGTGCCAGCAGTTTTAAAGGGTCTGGGGCCAACGTCCTGACTTTC.

The gene calls are TRBV11-3 and TRBJ2-3; no clear D. Germline-derived CDR1 and CDR2 are SGHNT and YENEEA. The CDR3 has 12 residues. Trimming removed 5 bases at V and 1 base at J, with 4 bases between. CDR3 DNA sequence: TGTGCCAGCAGCGGAGGCACAGATACGCAGTATTTT. Translation gives CASSGGTDTQYF.

The CDR3 here is CASSNYRGANYGYTF. DNA for the CDR3: TGCGCCAGCAGCAATTACAGGGGAGCTAACTATGGCTACACCTTC. This chain joins TRBV5-1 and TRBJ1-2; 7 nucleotides align to TRBD1. The ends lost 4 bases at V and 0 bases at J; junction bases unmatched: 6. The CDR3 spans 15 residues. Germline CDR1 SGHRS, CDR2 YFSETQ.

The V and J genes are TRBV2 and TRBJ2-7; tentatively, D is TRBD1 or TRBD2 (5 bases each). Trimming pared 4 bases from V and 6 bases from J, leaving 13 bases between. The germline V gene has CDR1 SNHLY and CDR2 FYNNEI. The CDR3 is made up of 13 amino acids. The CDR3 reads CASSGARAGEQYF. The CDR3 DNA sequence: TGTGCCAGCAGTGGGGCCAGGGCGGGCGAGCAGTACTTC.

The chain joins TRBV27 to TRBJ2-1; 16 nucleotides align to TRBD2. The junction had 14 bases not matched to a gene; V was cut back by 5 bases and J by 10 bases. The CDR3 runs 18 residues. Germline V gene lookup returns CDR1 MNHEY and CDR2 SMNVEV (reference sequence). CDR3 residues: CASSKLGTSGRAPGEQFF. The CDR3, as DNA: TGTGCCAGCAGTAAACTTGGGACTAGCGGGAGGGCCCCGGGAGAGCAGTTCTTC.

The chain is built from TRBV10-2 and TRBJ1-3; D not certain. The germline V gene has CDR1 WSHSY and CDR2 SAAADI. There are 16 residues in the CDR3. V was clipped by 5 bases and J by 4 bases, with 18 bases between them. The CDR3 loop reads CASSSPGMGKGNTIYF. The CDR3 DNA sequence: TGCGCCAGCAGTTCCCCCGGGATGGGAAAGGGAAACACCATATATTTT.